The 18 T cell receptor beta chains reported below all come from one sample, sequenced in a study of T cells in Graves' hyperthyroidism and ophthalmopathy. From RNA transcripts, TCR beta CDR3 regions were amplified. RT-PCR in the first round (using the HTBI primer set) targeted the TCR CDR3. TCRdb itself ran the multiplex PCR reads through MiXCR, one entry per CDR3 protein. The table includes some 770,000 distinct CDR3 sequences, 16% detected once. Specimen: blood. These receptor sequences come from a man in his late teens or twenties with Graves' hyperthyroidism.

The table lists this clonotype with many counts. V and J are TRBV27 and TRBJ2-7, with 8 bases aligning to TRBD1. Germline V CDR1 and CDR2: MNHEY, SMNVEV (reference sequence). This CDR3 spans 12 amino acids. The ends lost 10 bases at V and 2 bases at J; junction bases unmatched: 4. The CDR3 sequence is CATRQGPYEQYF. The CDR3 DNA is TGTGCCACTCGACAGGGGCCCTACGAGCAGTACTTC.

This clonotype has only a few counts. With a much larger clone just one base away, this may be a read error. The CDR3 DNA follows: TGTGCCAGCAGCTCCTTCAGACGGGGGGCTAGAGAGACCCAGTACTTC. Amino acids: CASSSFRRGARETQYF. This chain connects TRBV7-2 to TRBJ2-5; D possibly corresponds to TRBD2 (7 bases). From germline, CDR1 is SGHTA and CDR2 FQGNSA. Between the trimmed V and J ends, which lost 4 bases and 4 bases, there was a span of 19 bases. The CDR3 has 16 amino acids.

This clonotype showed up just a few times. The chain combines TRBV24-1 with TRBJ2-7; 8 bases align to TRBD1. V trimming: 4 bases; J trimming: 0 bases; junction bases outside the gene matches: 4. Germline V lookup: CDR1 KGHDR, CDR2 SFDVKD. CDR3 size: 15 residues. CDR3 DNA sequence: TGTGCCACCAGTGACCCCGGGACAGGCTCCTACGAGCAGTACTTC. It specifies CATSDPGTGSYEQYF.

This clonotype was seen a few times. The chain is built from TRBV3-1 and TRBJ1-3, with D hard to call. V was trimmed by 1 base and J by 7 bases, leaving 8 bases between them. Germline V gene sequence: CDR1 LGHDT, CDR2 YNNKEL (reference sequence). The CDR3 is made up of 13 amino acids. This CDR3 reads CASSQVPWNTIYF. The CDR3 region has the DNA TGTGCCAGCAGCCAAGTTCCCTGGAACACCATATATTTT.

This clonotype was counted at least ten times. The chain combines TRBV20-1 with TRBJ2-7; maybe TRBD1 (6 bases). The V end was cut by 6 bases, the J end by 4 bases, with 13 bases between. This CDR3 is 12 amino acids long. The germline gives CDR1 DFQATT, CDR2 SNEGSKA (reference sequence). CDR3 region: CSAQRGSYEQYF. The CDR3 bases are TGCAGTGCGCAGAGGGGGTCTTACGAGCAGTACTTC.

This clonotype was observed many times. V usage is TRBV28 and J usage is TRBJ2-3, with D unclear. Trimming took off 6 bases at V and 0 bases at J, with 7 bases between the two ends. Germline values: CDR1 MDHEN, CDR2 SYDVKM. This CDR3 has 13 amino acids. The CDR3 sequence is CASRNPSTDTQYF. CDR3 DNA sequence: TGTGCCAGCAGAAATCCTAGCACAGATACGCAGTATTTT.

This clonotype was seen repeatedly, ten times or more. V is TRBV11-2 and J is TRBJ2-7; 9 nucleotides match TRBD1. CDR1 is SGHAT, CDR2 FQNNGV, per germline. V gave up 4 bases and J gave up 3 bases; unmatched junction bases: 7. This CDR3 is built from 15 residues. For the CDR3, the DNA is TGTGCCAGCAGCTCGTTACAGGGGGCGGGCTACGAGCAGTACTTC. It is translated as CASSSLQGAGYEQYF.

This clonotype was seen more than once but under ten times. The chain's CDR3 is CSARDARTRIASTDTQYF. The CDR3 DNA sequence: TGCAGTGCTAGAGATGCCCGCACCCGCATAGCCAGCACAGATACGCAGTATTTT. The gene calls are TRBV20-1 and TRBJ2-3, with D unresolved. The V and J ends lost 0 bases and 0 bases respectively, with 19 bases between them. Germline V gives CDR1 DFQATT, CDR2 SNEGSKA (reference sequence). The CDR3 runs 18 residues.

This clonotype was counted ten times or more. The genes are TRBV7-3 and TRBJ2-1; tentative D call: TRBD2 (5 bases). The CDR3 runs 14 residues. V was clipped by 6 bases and J by 8 bases, with 17 bases between them. Looked up from germline, CDR1 is SGHTA and CDR2 is FQGTGA. CDR3 sequence reads: CASSRGKGPHEQFF. The CDR3 DNA follows: TGTGCCAGCAGTCGGGGAAAGGGTCCCCATGAGCAGTTCTTC.

V and J are TRBV12-3 or TRBV12-4 and TRBJ2-2; D tentatively reads TRBD1 or TRBD2 (5 bases each). Between the trimmed V and J ends, which lost 6 bases and 5 bases, there was a span of 16 bases. The CDR3 loop spans 15 amino acids. CDR3 nucleotide sequence: TGTGCCAGCAGCCCGGGGCTAGGGTGGACCGGGGAGCTGTTTTTT. Protein product: CASSPGLGWTGELFF.

This clonotype was detected many times. The J gene is TRBJ2-7, the V gene TRBV11-2; 8 nucleotides match TRBD2. CDR1 and CDR2 from the germline V gene are SGHAT and FQNNGV. The CDR3 covers 15 residues. V gave up 4 bases and J gave up 3 bases; unmatched junction bases: 8. The CDR3 region has the DNA TGTGCCAGCAGCTCAGTGGGACTAGGAAGCTACGAGCAGTACTTC. This gives the protein CASSSVGLGSYEQYF.

The chain joins TRBV7-2 to TRBJ1-3; D uncertain. Deletions cut 5 bases from V and 0 bases from J, with 17 bases between. The CDR3 totals 17 residues. In germline, CDR1 is SGHTA, CDR2 FQGNSA. The chain's CDR3 is CASSRLMGSTSGNTIYF. In DNA, the CDR3 is TGTGCCAGCAGCCGTCTAATGGGCAGCACCTCTGGAAACACCATATATTTT.

A few counts support this clonotype. The gene calls are TRBV7-9 and TRBJ1-2, with TRBD1 matching 8 bases. Germline lookup yields CDR1 SEHNR and CDR2 FQNEAQ (reference sequence). The CDR3 covers 14 residues. V lost 1 base and J lost 7; bases outside the gene matches: 5. This chain's CDR3 is CASSLGTGSSGYTF. In DNA form, the CDR3 reads TGTGCCAGCAGCTTAGGGACAGGGTCAAGTGGCTACACCTTC.

A remark on this clonotype: This CDR3 is missing its conserved last phenylalanine or tryptophan, likely due to a read error. The chain recombines TRBV6-2 or TRBV6-3 with TRBJ1-6, with D possibly TRBD1 on 5 matching bases. V was clipped by 6 bases and J by 7 bases, with 13 bases between them. There are 14 residues in the CDR3. From germline, CDR1 is MNHEY and CDR2 SVGEGT. The CDR3 spells CASSHQGENSPLHL. DNA of the CDR3: TGTGCCAGCAGCCATCAGGGAGAGAATTCACCCCTCCACCTT.

CDR3 residues: CAFRLAAGNEQFF. Written as DNA, the CDR3 is TGTGCCTTCCGACTAGCCGCCGGGAATGAGCAGTTCTTC. V is TRBV30 and J is TRBJ2-1; TRBD2 aligns across 7 bases. After removal of 7 bases from V and 7 bases from J, the junction contained 10 bases not matched to a gene. Germline V lookup: CDR1 GTSNPN, CDR2 SVGIG (reference sequence). CDR3 length: 13 amino acids.

This clonotype was seen at least ten times. The chain recombines TRBV11-2 with TRBJ2-7; TRBD1 might be the D (6 bases). Between the trimmed V and J ends, which lost 1 base and 6 bases, there was a span of 16 bases. The CDR3 runs to 15 residues. Per germline, CDR1 SGHAT and CDR2 FQNNGV. Here the CDR3 DNA reads TGTGCCAGCAGCTTAGGGGATTGGGGGCCGCTCGAGCAGTACTTC. This codes for CASSLGDWGPLEQYF.

This clonotype was seen more than once but under ten times. The chain recombines TRBV30 with TRBJ2-3; D not resolved. Trimming left V 0 bases short and J 4 bases short, with 5 bases between. In germline, CDR1 is GTSNPN, CDR2 SVGIG (reference sequence). The CDR3 is 12 residues long. The CDR3 region is CAWSVLADTQYF. The CDR3, as DNA: TGTGCCTGGAGTGTACTGGCAGATACGCAGTATTTT.

This clonotype was observed many times. This chain joins TRBV20-1 and TRBJ2-5; D call uncertain. The germline gives CDR1 DFQATT, CDR2 SNEGSKA (reference sequence). The CDR3 has 13 residues. V lost 0 bases and J lost 5, with 10 bases in between. CDR3 region: CSARDDLGETQYF. CDR3 nucleotides: TGCAGTGCTAGAGATGACCTTGGGGAGACCCAGTACTTC.